The clone carrying this TCR beta chain is a singleton in its sample. Its antigen is unidentified. The data are from a study of cytomegalovirus exposure and HLA in healthy donors. Study summary: The platform used for the 120 or so validation repertoires matched that of the 666 first-cohort repertoires, a later analysis reported. Study results and caveats: High specificity and sensitivity for cytomegalovirus status were reported for the classifier. Some TCR beta chains (around 160 of them) were listed as cytomegalovirus-associated.

The validation cohort, a group of 130 or so subjects, included the donors and was separate from the roughly 670-subject first cohort. The table came from immunoSEQ multiplex PCR; TCRdb's copy has only in-frame clones and leaves some out. The sample holds over 200,000 clones, over 80% seen once. CDR1 and CDR2 (germline): LNHNV, YYDKDF (reference sequence). With 0 bases removed from V and 0 bases from J, the gap between germline ends came to 12 bases. The CDR3 totals 16 residues. Sample: PBMCs. The rearrangement uses TRBV15 and TRBJ2-7, with a weak D call TRBD2 (5 bases). The sequence was obtained from a woman in her late teens or twenties in good health and CMV-seronegative. In nucleotides, the CDR3 is TGTGCCACCAGCAGAGATGCAAGCGGCAGCTCCTACGAGCAGTACTTC. Residues: CATSRDASGSSYEQYF.